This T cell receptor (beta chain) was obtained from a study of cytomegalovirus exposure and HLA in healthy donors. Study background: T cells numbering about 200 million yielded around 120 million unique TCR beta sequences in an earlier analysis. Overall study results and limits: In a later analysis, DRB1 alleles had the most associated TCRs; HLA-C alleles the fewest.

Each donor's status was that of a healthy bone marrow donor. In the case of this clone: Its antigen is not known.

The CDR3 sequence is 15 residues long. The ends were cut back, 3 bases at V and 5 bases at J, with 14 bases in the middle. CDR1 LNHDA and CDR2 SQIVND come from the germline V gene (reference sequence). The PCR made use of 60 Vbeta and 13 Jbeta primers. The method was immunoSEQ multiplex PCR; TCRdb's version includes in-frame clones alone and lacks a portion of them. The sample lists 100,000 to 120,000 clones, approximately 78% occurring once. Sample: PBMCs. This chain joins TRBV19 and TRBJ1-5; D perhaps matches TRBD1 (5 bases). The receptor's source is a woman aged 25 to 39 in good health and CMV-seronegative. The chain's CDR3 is CASSIASGRDQPQHF. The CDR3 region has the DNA TGTGCCAGTAGTATCGCTTCAGGGAGGGATCAGCCCCAGCATTTT.